What follows are 14 T cell receptor beta chains derived from one specimen sequenced in a study of T cells in Graves' hyperthyroidism and ophthalmopathy. RNA transcripts yielded amplified TCR beta CDR3 regions. The primer set for the first-round RT-PCR of the TCR CDR3 was HTBI. TCRdb processed the multiplex PCR reads anew with MiXCR; each CDR3 protein has one entry. Of 400,000 to 500,000 distinct CDR3 sequences listed, 12% to 15% were seen once; the top ten hold 5% to 6.5%. The sample comprised blood. These receptors came from a woman aged 18-29 years with Graves' hyperthyroidism.

This clonotype was recorded at least ten times. This chain connects TRBV6-1 to TRBJ2-1; 10 positions agree with TRBD2. CDR1 and CDR2 from the germline V gene are MNHNS and SASEGT. V shed 3 bases, J shed 7 bases, and the junction held 6 bases outside the gene matches. The CDR3 extends over 15 amino acids. The CDR3 DNA reads as TGTGCCAGCAGTGACGAAGCGGGAGGGGGTAATGAGCAGTTCTTC. This gives the protein CASSDEAGGGNEQFF.

This clonotype was seen repeatedly, ten times or more. The CDR3 bases are TGTGCCAGCAGTTTCGGAAGATTCGGAGGGAGCAATCAGCCCCAGCATTTT. Its translation is CASSFGRFGGSNQPQHF. The V call is TRBV12-3 or TRBV12-4, the J call TRBJ1-5; no definite D call. V was shortened by 3 bases and J by 1 base, with 16 bases between the two germline ends. CDR3 size: 17 residues.

Ten or more counts support this clonotype. The rearrangement links TRBV5-1 to TRBJ1-1; D is ambiguous. Germline V CDR1 and CDR2: SGHRS, YFSETQ. The V end lost 3 bases, the J end lost 4 bases, and 10 bases lay between the germline ends. The CDR3 is 13 residues long. In nucleotides, the CDR3 is TGCGCCAGCAGCTCCGGGGATTTCACTGAAGCTTTCTTT. Translating it yields CASSSGDFTEAFF.

This clonotype was seen at least ten times. This chain uses TRBV2 with TRBJ1-2; tentatively, D is TRBD1 (6 bases). Trimming shortened V by 6 bases and J by 5 bases, and 25 bases separated the two germline ends. The CDR3 length is 17 residues. Germline lookup yields CDR1 SNHLY and CDR2 FYNNEI. The CDR3 reads CASSLTGREGGGYGYTF. DNA of the CDR3: TGTGCCAGCAGCTTGACAGGCAGGGAGGGAGGGGGTTATGGCTACACCTTC.

This clonotype was picked up many times. The gene calls are TRBV2 and TRBJ2-5, with 7 bases that match TRBD2. Germline values: CDR1 SNHLY, CDR2 FYNNEI. With 5 bases clipped from V and 12 bases from J, the junction kept 6 bases outside the gene matches. The CDR3 totals 11 residues. The CDR3 protein is CASSLGGPEYF. In DNA form, the CDR3 reads TGTGCCAGCAGTTTGGGAGGGCCCGAGTACTTC.

This clonotype was observed at least ten times. The chain uses TRBV30 and TRBJ2-7; the match to TRBD1 covers 8 bases. V lost 6 bases to trimming and J lost 2 bases; unmatched junction nucleotides: 6. CDR3 length equals 13 residues. CDR1 and CDR2 (germline): GTSNPN, SVGIG (reference sequence). CDR3 sequence reads: CACSGQAAYEQYF. DNA of the CDR3: TGTGCCTGCTCGGGACAGGCAGCCTACGAGCAGTACTTC.

In regard to this clonotype: A much bigger clone sits one base away, suggesting this may be a read error. The V and J genes are TRBV7-3 and TRBJ2-3, with D perhaps matching TRBD2 (6 bases). Per the germline V gene, CDR1 is SGHTA and CDR2 is FQGTGA. The CDR3 contains 12 residues. CDR3 sequence: CANSLGEVTQYF. In nucleotides, the CDR3 is TGTGCCAACAGCTTAGGGGAGGTTACGCAGTATTTT.

This clonotype appeared a few times. The gene calls are TRBV19 and TRBJ1-1; D not certain. The germline gives CDR1 LNHDA, CDR2 SQIVND (reference sequence). The V end was cut by 3 bases, the J end by 7 bases, with 12 bases between. The CDR3 has 13 residues. CDR3 in DNA: TGTGCCAGTAGTATGGGGTTTGCGGATGAAGCTTTCTTT. This sequence encodes CASSMGFADEAFF.

The V call is TRBV9, the J call TRBJ2-1; D gene unclear. CDR3 length: 15 amino acids. V lost 4 bases and J lost 0, with 11 bases in between. Germline V CDR1 and CDR2: SGDLS, YYNGEE. The CDR3 nucleotides read TGTGCCAGCAGCTCCTGGGGTGGCTCCTACAATGAGCAGTTCTTC. It yields the protein CASSSWGGSYNEQFF.

The sample holds many counts of this clonotype. DNA of the CDR3: TGTGCCAGCAGTCCCCGACTGACAGGGAACGGGACTGAAGCTTTCTTT. This encodes CASSPRLTGNGTEAFF. V is TRBV28 and J is TRBJ1-1; 7 bases map to TRBD1. The CDR3 has 16 residues. Germline V gene sequence: CDR1 MDHEN, CDR2 SYDVKM. With V trimmed by 5 bases and J by 5 bases, 14 bases remained unmatched.

This clonotype was observed many times. The chain joins TRBV6-2 or TRBV6-3 to TRBJ2-5; 10 nucleotides match TRBD2. CDR1 and CDR2 (germline): MNHEY, SVGEGT. CDR3 size: 18 residues. V lost 2 bases, J lost 4 bases, and 13 bases stayed unmatched. The CDR3 reads CASSYGVASGSSGETQYF. In nucleotides, the CDR3 is TGTGCCAGCAGTTACGGGGTGGCTAGCGGGAGTTCGGGAGAGACCCAGTACTTC.

The CDR3 DNA is TGTGCCACCAGTTCGCTCGAGGTCGACAATGAGCAGTTCTTC. Its translation is CATSSLEVDNEQFF. The chain recombines TRBV15 with TRBJ2-1; D remains unclear. This CDR3 contains 14 residues. The V gene's germline CDR1 is LNHNV and CDR2 YYDKDF (reference sequence). Deletions cut 6 bases from V and 5 bases from J, with 14 bases between.

The chain uses TRBV29-1 and TRBJ1-1; 7 bases fit TRBD1. CDR1 SQVTM and CDR2 ANQGSEA come from the germline V gene. This CDR3 is 13 amino acids long. The V and J ends lost 7 bases and 0 bases, in that order; junction bases with no gene match: 5. CDR3 sequence reads: CSAEGALNTEAFF. CDR3 bases: TGCAGCGCCGAGGGGGCTTTGAACACTGAAGCTTTCTTT.

In its sample, this clonotype was seen a few times. This chain joins TRBV27 and TRBJ2-7; D perhaps matches TRBD1 (5 bases). From germline, CDR1 is MNHEY and CDR2 SMNVEV (reference sequence). V gave up 2 bases and J gave up 3 bases, with 8 bases separating them. The CDR3 loop spans 13 amino acids. This CDR3 is CASSLNTGYEQYF. CDR3 bases: TGTGCCAGCAGTTTAAACACAGGCTACGAGCAGTACTTC.